The 4 T cell receptor beta chains below were found in one sample sequenced in a study of blood T cell repertoires in COVID-19. Only in-frame clones appear in the TCRdb table, and some are missing; sequencing was by immunoSEQ multiplex PCR. Here the sample spans approximately 200,000 clones, approximately 88% being singletons. The sequencing sample was made of PBMCs or T cells enriched from blood (not recorded which). All receptors come from a woman aged 30 to 39 who had been exposed to COVID-19.

The chain joins TRBV4-1 to TRBJ2-5, with 11 nucleotides matching TRBD2. The CDR3 totals 16 residues. The ends lost 1 base at V and 4 bases at J; junction bases unmatched: 5. Germline V lookup: CDR1 MGHRA, CDR2 YSYEKL. This CDR3 reads CASSQGSGRARETQYF. The CDR3 DNA follows: TGCGCCAGCAGCCAAGGTAGCGGGAGGGCCCGAGAGACCCAGTACTTC.

The V call is TRBV5-4, the J call TRBJ2-1, with unresolved D. CDR3 length equals 16 residues. Germline assignment: CDR1 SGHNT and CDR2 YYREEE (reference sequence). V gave up 4 bases and J gave up 0 bases, with 14 bases separating them. The CDR3 spells CASSQPTPSSYNEQFF. The CDR3 coding sequence is TGTGCCAGCAGCCAACCGACTCCGAGCTCCTACAATGAGCAGTTCTTC.

Note on this clone: Distinct nucleotide sequences in the sample also encode this CDR3. This sequence joins TRBV5-1 and TRBJ1-1; D is unresolved. Germline V CDR1 and CDR2: SGHRS, YFSETQ. This CDR3 is built from 14 residues. V gave up 1 base and J gave up 0 bases, with 7 bases separating them. CDR3 in amino acids: CASSLTGMNTEAFF. Written as DNA, the CDR3 is TGCGCCAGCAGCTTGACGGGGATGAACACTGAAGCTTTCTTT.

This clone was picked up one time. CDR3 in amino acids: CAWRTGAGNTIYF. The CDR3 DNA reads TGTGCCTGGAGGACAGGGGCTGGAAACACCATATATTTT. V usage is TRBV30 and J usage is TRBJ1-3, with 8 bases matching TRBD1. Trimming cost V 3 bases and J 2 bases; bases outside gene matches: 0. The CDR3 extends over 13 amino acids. Per the germline V gene, CDR1 is GTSNPN and CDR2 is SVGIG (reference sequence).